This note documents a single T cell receptor (beta chain) sequence. The CDR3 is made up of 14 amino acids. V shed 5 bases and J shed 1 base, with 7 bases lying between them. The germline CDR1 and CDR2 sequences are SGDLS and YYNGEE. The data belong to a study of blood T cell repertoires in COVID-19. Across the study: Specimens from acute and convalescent COVID-19 originated in the United States, Italy and Spain.

Original methodology: Estimation of nucleated cell counts was performed using reference gene primer amplification. Measured with immunoSEQ multiplex PCR; TCRdb has only the in-frame clones, and not every one. V and J calls and clone size come straight from that table; D and trimming were deduced from the DNA. The table shows about 260,000 clones, with approximately 80% occurring only once. This sequence joins TRBV9 and TRBJ1-6; D not resolved. Sample: peripheral blood. This clonotype was sampled from a man aged 55 to 69 with acute or convalescent COVID-19. The CDR3 reads CASSGQSYNSPLHF. As DNA, the CDR3 is TGTGCCAGCAGTGGGCAATCCTATAATTCACCCCTCCACTTT.